This T cell receptor (beta chain) is drawn from a study of cytomegalovirus exposure and HLA in healthy donors. Study-level information: HLA-typed donors were the source of around 87 million unique TCRs, which an early data release held. Out of about 410 genotyped donors, approximately 84% belonged to the Caucasian-associated ancestry cluster.

General study points: Earlier analysis looked at TCR beta V segments, and most were productive about 87% or about 30% of the time. Among TCR beta chains, those listed as cytomegalovirus-associated numbered approximately 150.

The length of the CDR3 is 18 residues. V was trimmed by 0 bases and J by 0 bases, leaving 15 bases between them. Germline assignment: CDR1 LGHNA and CDR2 YNFKEQ. On this clone itself: Its specificity is not known.

The PCR made use of 60 Vbeta and 13 Jbeta primers. Clones were read by immunoSEQ multiplex PCR, and TCRdb kept only the in-frame ones, dropping some. The sample consists of 150,000 to 200,000 clones, approximately 82% of them appearing once. The chain carries TRBV4-2 and TRBJ2-1; D is uncertain. Sequencing used PBMCs. This receptor was taken from a woman aged 18-29 years in good health and CMV-seropositive. CDR3 residues: CASSQDISALSSYNEQFF. Written as DNA, the CDR3 is TGTGCCAGCAGCCAAGATATAAGCGCCCTTAGCTCCTACAATGAGCAGTTCTTC.